This is a list of T cell receptor beta chains from one sample in a study of T cells after yellow fever vaccination. TCRdb processed the 5' RACE reads anew with MiXCR; each CDR3 protein has one entry. Among 250,000 to 350,000 distinct CDR3 sequences, over 3.5% were seen once, and the ten largest hold approximately 19%. Sequenced material: PBMCs, taken 15 days after the yellow fever booster vaccination. The receptors derive from a man aged 18 to 30 who received the YFV17D yellow fever vaccine. CDR3s include the opening cysteine and the closing phenylalanine or tryptophan. D genes are given only for firm matches. Only part of the rows carry a size: once, few, many, or a class if the clone is expanded.

clone_size	d_call	v_call	j_call	cdr3_length	cdr3_aa	cdr3_nt
few	TRBD2	TRBV7-9	TRBJ2-7	18	CASSLARGLAGDFYEQYF	TGTGCCAGCAGCTTAGCGAGGGGACTAGCCGGGGACTTCTACGAGCAGTACTTC
-	-	TRBV12-3/TRBV12-4	TRBJ1-2	13	CASSLRRVYGYTF	TGTGCCAGCAGTTTAAGACGGGTCTATGGCTACACCTTC
few	-	TRBV12-3/TRBV12-4	TRBJ1-1	15	CASSLQADLNTEAFF	TGTGCCAGCAGTTTACAAGCAGATCTGAACACTGAAGCTTTCTTT
many	TRBD1	TRBV29-1	TRBJ2-2	14	CSVEGDRVTGELFF	TGCAGCGTTGAAGGGGACAGGGTCACCGGGGAGCTGTTTTTT
many	-	TRBV13	TRBJ1-1	11	CASRGAFEAFF	TGTGCCAGCAGGGGGGCGTTTGAAGCTTTCTTT
few	TRBD1	TRBV6-5	TRBJ1-6	17	CASSRGPTGALNSPLHF	TGTGCCAGCAGCCGAGGCCCTACAGGGGCCCTCAATTCACCCCTCCACTTT
-	-	TRBV6-2/TRBV6-3	TRBJ1-1	17	CASRPGKNGLGGTEAFF	TGTGCCAGCAGACCCGGAAAAAACGGCCTGGGTGGAACTGAAGCTTTCTTT
few	-	TRBV7-8	TRBJ1-5	17	CASSLVWAGESNQPQHF	TGTGCCAGCAGCTTAGTTTGGGCAGGGGAAAGCAATCAGCCCCAGCATTTT
few	-	TRBV24-1	TRBJ2-3	18	CATSERGLGGPGTDTQYF	TGTGCCACCAGTGAAAGGGGGTTGGGGGGCCCGGGCACAGATACGCAGTATTTT
-	TRBD1	TRBV19	TRBJ2-7	14	CASSMGQGVNEQYF	TGTGCCAGTAGTATGGGACAGGGGGTCAACGAGCAGTACTTC
many	-	TRBV7-2	TRBJ1-6	15	CASSLGSVVVSPLHF	TGTGCCAGCAGCTTGGGGTCAGTAGTAGTTTCACCCCTCCACTTT
few	-	TRBV7-2	TRBJ2-5	13	CASSYTVGETQYF	TGTGCCAGCAGCTATACGGTAGGAGAGACCCAGTACTTC
many	-	TRBV7-2	TRBJ2-5	16	CASSLAGAGYQETQYF	TGTGCCAGCAGCTTAGCGGGTGCGGGGTACCAAGAGACCCAGTACTTC
many	-	TRBV7-3	TRBJ1-1	13	CASSLSGNTEAFF	TGTGCCAGCAGCTTATCCGGGAACACTGAAGCTTTCTTT
-	TRBD1	TRBV30	TRBJ1-2	12	CAWGRGLSGYTF	TGTGCCTGGGGGAGGGGGCTCTCTGGCTACACCTTC
many	-	TRBV20-1	TRBJ2-3	15	CSARSPARHLDTQYF	TGCAGTGCTAGAAGTCCAGCTAGACATCTAGATACGCAGTATTTT
many	-	TRBV5-1	TRBJ2-3	13	CASRMEGTDTQYF	TGCGCCAGCAGGATGGAAGGAACAGATACGCAGTATTTT